This T cell receptor (beta chain) was sequenced during a study of blood T cell repertoires in COVID-19. Whole-study context: From the United States, Italy and Spain came samples of acute and convalescent COVID-19. T cells, B-cell-depleted T cells, or PBMCs supplied cDNA or gDNA.

Per the study methods: Nucleated cell counts were estimated from reference gene primer amplification. The table came from immunoSEQ multiplex PCR; TCRdb's copy has only in-frame clones and leaves some out. D and trimming come from the DNA, and the V and J calls and clone size come from that table. The sample yields about 200,000 clones, 75% to 95% seen once. V gave up 5 bases and J gave up 0 bases; unmatched junction bases: 7. The CDR3 contains 17 residues. The germline CDR1 and CDR2 sequences are SGHTA and FQGNSA. The clonotype was recovered from a man aged 50-60 years with acute or convalescent COVID-19. The chain uses TRBV7-2 and TRBJ1-6, with 7 positions matching TRBD1. Input material: peripheral blood. The CDR3 DNA reads TGTGCCAGCAGCCCAGGGGGTGCGAGCTCCTATAATTCACCCCTCCACTTT. It specifies CASSPGGASSYNSPLHF.